This T cell receptor (beta chain) was recovered during a study of technical replicates of blood from a few donors. The CDR3 sequence is 15 residues long. V gave up 3 bases and J gave up 5 bases; unmatched junction bases: 8. Germline V gene sequence: CDR1 SGHKS, CDR2 YYEKEE (reference sequence). Libraries were prepared by immunoSEQ multiplex PCR; TCRdb keeps only in-frame clonotypes and omits some of them. The repertoire has tens of thousands of clones, roughly 96% of them found once; the top ten carry around 0.18%. Sequenced material: T cells isolated from PBMCs. The clonotype was recovered from a human donor in good health. The V call is TRBV5-5, the J call TRBJ2-1; 7 bases are a match to TRBD2. CDR3 protein: CASSSTGLLNNEQFF. The CDR3 region has the DNA TGTGCCAGCAGCTCCACGGGACTACTAAACAATGAGCAGTTCTTC.